This is a list of T cell receptor beta chains from one sample in a study of PD-L1 blockade in urothelial cancer. The assay was immunoSEQ multiplex PCR, and TCRdb's table has in-frame clones only and misses some. The sample includes just under 30,000 clones, about 90% of them seen just once. Specimen: PBMCs, collected around atezolizumab (anti-PD-L1) treatment. The receptors originated from a man aged 45-65 years with urothelial cancer. CDR3s include the opening cysteine and the closing phenylalanine or tryptophan. The D gene is left open where the match is weak. Clone size is shown for a subset of rows, as once, few, many or a class of expanded clone.

TRBJ1-6,NA,TRBV7-3,TRBD1,CASSLADRAMGSPLHF
TRBJ2-2,NA,TRBV2,TRBD1,CASQTGGGELFF
TRBJ2-2,NA,TRBV19,NA,CASSLRTVTTGELFF
TRBJ2-1,NA,TRBV7-2,NA,CASSGPSSYNEQFF
TRBJ2-7,NA,TRBV2,TRBD1,CASRAPRDRGVEQYF
TRBJ1-1,NA,TRBV6-1,NA,CASKGAHGDTEAFF
TRBJ1-2,once,TRBV7-8,NA,CASSLGQGSIGYTF
TRBJ2-7,NA,TRBV7-9,TRBD2,CASSLVSGVSYEQYF
TRBJ1-1,NA,TRBV28,NA,CASSSPGQQNTEAFF
TRBJ1-4,NA,TRBV18,NA,CASSLWQGLNEKLFF
TRBJ1-3,NA,TRBV6-5,TRBD1,CASSGTGYSGNTIYF
TRBJ2-3,NA,TRBV10-3,NA,CAISPTGPSTDTQYF
TRBJ2-1,once,TRBV10-3,TRBD2,CAISEPSGGSYNEQFF
TRBJ2-7,NA,TRBV10-1,TRBD1,CASSESRTGVRYEQYF
TRBJ2-7,NA,TRBV6-5,NA,CASSYGSGLEQYF
TRBJ1-2,NA,TRBV28,NA,CASSFGTGPHGYTF
TRBJ2-7,NA,TRBV6-5,TRBD1,CASIRDRVAYEQYF
TRBJ2-7,NA,TRBV6-1,TRBD1,CASSVGQGPYYEQYF
TRBJ1-2,NA,TRBV28,NA,CASSPPTGLPYGYTF
TRBJ2-7,NA,TRBV7-2,NA,CASSLEMRQALAEQYF
TRBJ2-7,NA,TRBV14,TRBD2,CASSQDLGLAYEQYF
TRBJ1-5,few,TRBV2,NA,CASSVQGRGQPQHF
TRBJ1-5,few,TRBV18,NA,CASSPGQLSNQPQHF
TRBJ2-7,NA,TRBV5-5,NA,CASSTSGRPIYEQYF
TRBJ2-2,NA,TRBV9,NA,CASSVVGDTNTGELFF
TRBJ1-2,few,TRBV18,NA,CASSLQGVTRGYTF
TRBJ2-4,NA,TRBV29-1,NA,CSVEIRALAKNIQYF